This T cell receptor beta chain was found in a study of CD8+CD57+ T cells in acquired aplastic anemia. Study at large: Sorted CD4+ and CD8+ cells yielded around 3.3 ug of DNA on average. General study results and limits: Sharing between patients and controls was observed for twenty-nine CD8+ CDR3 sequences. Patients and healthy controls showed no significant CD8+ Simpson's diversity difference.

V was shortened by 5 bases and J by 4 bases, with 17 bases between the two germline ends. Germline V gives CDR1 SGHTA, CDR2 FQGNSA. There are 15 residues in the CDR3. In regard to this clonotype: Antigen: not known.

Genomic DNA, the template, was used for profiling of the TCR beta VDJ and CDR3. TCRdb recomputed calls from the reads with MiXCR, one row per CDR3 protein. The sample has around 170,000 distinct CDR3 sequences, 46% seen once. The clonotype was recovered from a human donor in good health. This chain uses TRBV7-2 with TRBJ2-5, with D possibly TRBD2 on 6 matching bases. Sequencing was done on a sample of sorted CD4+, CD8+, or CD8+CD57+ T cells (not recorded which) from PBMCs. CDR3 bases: TGTGCCAGCAGCCCTCCGTCGAGCGGGTCAGAGACCCAGTACTTC. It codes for CASSPPSSGSETQYF.